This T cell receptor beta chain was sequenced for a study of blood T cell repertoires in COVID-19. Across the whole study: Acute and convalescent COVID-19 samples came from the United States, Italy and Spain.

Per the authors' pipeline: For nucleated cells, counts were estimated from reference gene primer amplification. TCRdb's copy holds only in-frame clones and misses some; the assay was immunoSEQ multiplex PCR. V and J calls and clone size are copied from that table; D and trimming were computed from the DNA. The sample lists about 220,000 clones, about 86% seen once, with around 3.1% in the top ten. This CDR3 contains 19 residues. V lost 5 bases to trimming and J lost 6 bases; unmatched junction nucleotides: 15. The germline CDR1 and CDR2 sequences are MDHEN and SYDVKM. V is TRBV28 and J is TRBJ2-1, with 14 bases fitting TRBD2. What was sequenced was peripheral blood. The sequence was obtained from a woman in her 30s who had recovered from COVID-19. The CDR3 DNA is TGTGCCAGCAGTCCATTCGCCGGGACTAGCGGGAGAGCGATCAATGAGCAGTTCTTC. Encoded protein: CASSPFAGTSGRAINEQFF. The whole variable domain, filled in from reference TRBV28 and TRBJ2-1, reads DVKVTQSSRYLVKRTGEKVFLECVQDMDHENMFWYRQDPGLGLRLIYFSYDVKMKEKGDIPEGYSVSREKKERFSLILESASTNQTSMYLCASSPFAGTSGRAINEQFFGPGTRLTVL.